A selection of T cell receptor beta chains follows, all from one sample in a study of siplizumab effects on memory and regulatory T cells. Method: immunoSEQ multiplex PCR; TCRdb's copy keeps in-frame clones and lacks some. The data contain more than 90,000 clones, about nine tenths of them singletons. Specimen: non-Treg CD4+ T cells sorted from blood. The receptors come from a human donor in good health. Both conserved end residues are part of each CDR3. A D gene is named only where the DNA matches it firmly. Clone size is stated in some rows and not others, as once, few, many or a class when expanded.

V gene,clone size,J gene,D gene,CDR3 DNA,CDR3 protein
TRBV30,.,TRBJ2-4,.,TGTGCCTGGAGTTCCAGGACGGGAAACATTCAGTACTTC,CAWSSRTGNIQYF
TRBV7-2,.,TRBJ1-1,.,TGTGCCAGCAGCTTAGCGGCAGGGAGGAACACTGAAGCTTTCTTT,CASSLAAGRNTEAFF
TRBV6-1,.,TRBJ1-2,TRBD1,TGTGCCAGCAGTGAAGCACGTCAGGGGGGCGGCTACACCTTC,CASSEARQGGGYTF
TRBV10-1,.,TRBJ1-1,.,TGCGCCAGCAGTGAGGGGGACAAGCTGAGGACTGAAGCTTTCTTT,CASSEGDKLRTEAFF
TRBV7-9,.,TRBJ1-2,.,TGTGCCAGCAGCTTATACTGGTTTTGTACCTTC,CASSLYWFCTF
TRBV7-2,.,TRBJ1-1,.,TGTGCCAGCAGCTTACAACAGAACACTGAAGCTTTCTTT,CASSLQQNTEAFF
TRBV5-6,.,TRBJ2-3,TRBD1,TGTGCCAGCAGCCCCGGGACAGCTTCTAGCACAGATACGCAGTATTTT,CASSPGTASSTDTQYF
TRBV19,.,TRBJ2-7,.,TGTGCCAGTAGTACATCCGAGACGGAGTACTTC,CASSTSETEYF
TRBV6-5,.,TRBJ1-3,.,TGTGCCAGCAGTAACCCGACCAGAAACACCATATATTTT,CASSNPTRNTIYF
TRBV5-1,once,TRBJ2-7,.,TGCGCCAGCAGCTGGACGGGGAGCCCGACCTGGGGATACGAGCAGTACTTC,CASSWTGSPTWGYEQYF
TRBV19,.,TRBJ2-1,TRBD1,TGTGCCAGTACCCCCGGACAGGGATACTACAATGAGCAGTTCTTC,CASTPGQGYYNEQFF
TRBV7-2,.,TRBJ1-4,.,TGTGCCAGCAGCATTAGCCGGAGAACTAATGAAAAACTGTTTTTT,CASSISRRTNEKLFF
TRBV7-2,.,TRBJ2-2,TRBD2,TGTGCCAGCAGCTCCACCGGGACTAGCGGGAGGGGGGAGCTGTTTTTT,CASSSTGTSGRGELFF
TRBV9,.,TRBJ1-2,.,TGTGCCAGCAGCGTAGGACCGAGCTATGGCTACACCTTC,CASSVGPSYGYTF
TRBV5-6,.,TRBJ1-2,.,TGTGCCAGCAGCTTGGCAGGAGGGGACTATGGCTACACCTTC,CASSLAGGDYGYTF
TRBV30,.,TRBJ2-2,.,TGTGCCTGGAGTCCCCGTCGAGGCACCGGGGAGCTGTTTTTT,CAWSPRRGTGELFF
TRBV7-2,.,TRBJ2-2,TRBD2,TGTGCCAGCAGCTTAGCGAGCCTAGCGGGAGGGTTCACCGGGGAGCTGTTTTTT,CASSLASLAGGFTGELFF
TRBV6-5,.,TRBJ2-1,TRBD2,TGTGCCAGCAGCCCTAGCGGGAGTTACAATGAGCAGTTCTTC,CASSPSGSYNEQFF
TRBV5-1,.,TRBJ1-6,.,TGCGCCAGCAGCTTGGTAGGGACACTGGGAAATTCACCCCTCCACTTT,CASSLVGTLGNSPLHF
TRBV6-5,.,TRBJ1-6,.,TGTGCCAGCGGGGGAGGTGACCGGCATAATTCACCCCTCCACTTT,CASGGGDRHNSPLHF
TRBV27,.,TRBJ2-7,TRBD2,TGTGCCAGCAGTTCGCGGACGCCACGCCAAGCGGGAGCCTCCTACGAGCAGTACTTC,CASSSRTPRQAGASYEQYF
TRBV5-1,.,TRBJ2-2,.,TGCGCCAGCAGCCTCCTACCCCCGGGGAACGCGGGCACCGGGGAGCTGTTTTTT,CASSLLPPGNAGTGELFF
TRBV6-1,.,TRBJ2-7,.,TGTGCCAGCAGTGACTGGGGGGAGCAGTACTTC,CASSDWGEQYF
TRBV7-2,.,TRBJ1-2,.,TGTGCCAGCAGCTTTCTATCGACAGCCGGGAGGAGAGGCTACACCTTC,CASSFLSTAGRRGYTF
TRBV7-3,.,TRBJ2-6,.,TGTGCCAGCAGCTCTCAATTCTCTGGGGCCAACGTCCTGACTTTC,CASSSQFSGANVLTF
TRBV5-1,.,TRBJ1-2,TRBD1,TGCGCCAGCAGCTTGTCAGGGGGTTACTATGGCTACACCTTC,CASSLSGGYYGYTF
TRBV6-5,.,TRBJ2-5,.,TGTGCCACCAGCGGGACATTTCAAGAGACCCAGTACTTC,CATSGTFQETQYF
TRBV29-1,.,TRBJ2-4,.,TGCAGCGTTGAAGTGGGGACCAAAAACATTCAGTACTTC,CSVEVGTKNIQYF
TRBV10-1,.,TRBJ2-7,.,TGCGCCAGCAGTGCTGCCCCGGAGGTGGAGCAGTACTTC,CASSAAPEVEQYF
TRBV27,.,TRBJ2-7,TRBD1,TGTGCCAGCAGCCGGGGGACAGGCCACTACGAGCAGTACTTC,CASSRGTGHYEQYF
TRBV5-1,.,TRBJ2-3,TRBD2,TGCGCCAGCAGCCGACTAGCGGGATTGTCAGATACGCAGTATTTT,CASSRLAGLSDTQYF
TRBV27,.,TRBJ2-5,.,TGTGCCAGCAGTTTTCTCGGGACTTTCCAAGAGACCCAGTACTTC,CASSFLGTFQETQYF
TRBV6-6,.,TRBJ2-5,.,TGTGCCAGCAGTTACTCGCGGGAAGTACAAGAGACCCAGTACTTC,CASSYSREVQETQYF
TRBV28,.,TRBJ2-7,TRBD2,TGTGCCAGCAAGACAGCAACCCTAGCGGGGAGCTCCTACGAGCAGTACTTC,CASKTATLAGSSYEQYF
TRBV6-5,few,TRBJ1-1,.,TGTGCCAGCAGTTATTCCAGGAACACTGAAGCTTTCTTT,CASSYSRNTEAFF
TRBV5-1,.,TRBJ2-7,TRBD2,TGCGCCAGCAGCTTGCCCGGACTAGCGGCTTTCTCCTACGAGCAGTACTTC,CASSLPGLAAFSYEQYF
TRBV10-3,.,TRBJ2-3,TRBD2,TGTGCCATCAGCCCACTAGCGGCGGGCACAGATACGCAGTATTTT,CAISPLAAGTDTQYF
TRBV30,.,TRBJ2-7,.,TGTGCCTGGAGTTATACCGGGTCCACGGGTGAGCAGTACTTC,CAWSYTGSTGEQYF
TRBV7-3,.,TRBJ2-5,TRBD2,TGTGCCAGCAGCGCCCTCAGCGGGAGGCAAGAGACCCAGTACTTC,CASSALSGRQETQYF
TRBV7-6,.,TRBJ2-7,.,TGTGCCAGCAGCTTATCTGGATCGGTCGAGCAGTACTTC,CASSLSGSVEQYF
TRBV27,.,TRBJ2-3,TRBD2,TGTGCCAGCAGCGAGGTAGCGGGAGGGCGCTCCGTCTCAGATACGCAGTATTTT,CASSEVAGGRSVSDTQYF
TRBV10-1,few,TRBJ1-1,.,TGCGCCAGCACGCCAGACCTCATGAACACTGAAGCTTTCTTT,CASTPDLMNTEAFF